Listed here are 28 T cell receptor beta chains from one sample, sequenced in a study of T-cell reconstitution after alpha-beta-depleted transplantation in children. Unique molecular identifiers were used to barcode this TCRbeta library. TCRdb re-analysed the PCR reads in MiXCR, keeping a single row per CDR3 protein. The table has some 500,000 distinct CDR3 sequences, 15% to 20% seen once; the top ten hold 2.5% to 3.5%. The source was PBMCs from the stem cell graft donor, collected from the stem cell graft. The receptors originated from a human donor who donated a stem cell graft to a child with acute lymphoblastic leukemia.

In this sample, this clonotype turned up a few times. V and J are TRBV9 and TRBJ2-5, with D possibly being TRBD1 (5 bases). CDR3 length: 15 residues. Germline assignment: CDR1 SGDLS and CDR2 YYNGEE. V was cut by 0 bases and J by 5 bases, with 14 bases left in between. This chain's CDR3 is CASSVAGAARETQYF. CDR3 sequence (DNA): TGTGCCAGCAGCGTAGCTGGGGCAGCCAGGGAGACCCAGTACTTC.

This clonotype showed up just a few times. The chain couples TRBV7-9 to TRBJ2-3; no firm D call. The germline V gene encodes CDR1 SEHNR and CDR2 FQNEAQ (reference sequence). The CDR3 is made up of 14 amino acids. Trimming removed 1 base from V and 1 base from J, with 6 bases in between. This CDR3 is CASSLVIRTDTQYF. The CDR3 DNA is TGTGCCAGCAGCTTAGTGATCCGCACAGATACGCAGTATTTT.

This clonotype was picked up a small number of times. The chain carries TRBV5-1 and TRBJ2-3; D remains ambiguous. This CDR3 has 13 amino acids. Germline assignment: CDR1 SGHRS and CDR2 YFSETQ. The V end was cut by 3 bases, the J end by 3 bases, with 8 bases between. CDR3 residues: CASSWYSTDTQYF. CDR3 nucleotide sequence: TGCGCCAGCAGCTGGTACAGTACAGATACGCAGTATTTT.

This chain connects TRBV7-3 to TRBJ2-1; D is undetermined. Germline CDR1 and CDR2: SGHTA and FQGTGA. CDR3 size: 14 residues. The V end lost 2 bases, the J end lost 6 bases, and 11 bases lay between the germline ends. The CDR3 is CASSLGIGRNEQFF. The DNA for the CDR3 is TGTGCCAGCAGCTTAGGCATAGGGCGCAATGAGCAGTTCTTC.

V is TRBV10-3 and J is TRBJ2-2, with a tentative D call TRBD1 (5 bases). V shed 5 bases and J shed 0 bases, with 22 bases lying between them. Germline values: CDR1 ENHRY, CDR2 SYGVKD. This CDR3 is built from 19 residues. The CDR3 protein is CAISSATSKTEPNTGELFF. In nucleotides, the CDR3 is TGTGCCATCAGTTCGGCTACTTCCAAGACAGAGCCGAACACCGGGGAGCTGTTTTTT.

V and J are TRBV3-1 and TRBJ2-7, with TRBD2 matching 16 bases. V lost 0 bases, J lost 2 bases, and 16 bases stayed unmatched. The length of the CDR3 is 22 residues. Per the germline V gene, CDR1 is LGHDT and CDR2 is YNNKEL (reference sequence). The CDR3 here is CASSQDDPRQGLAGGSPYEQYF. The CDR3 DNA is TGTGCCAGCAGCCAAGACGACCCCCGACAGGGACTAGCGGGAGGGTCCCCCTACGAGCAGTACTTC.

The chain links TRBV15 to TRBJ2-7; 10 bases fit TRBD2. The ends lost 5 bases at V and 0 bases at J; junction bases unmatched: 4. The CDR3 is made up of 15 amino acids. In germline, CDR1 is LNHNV, CDR2 YYDKDF (reference sequence). This CDR3 reads CATSGRTSGSYEQYF. CDR3 nucleotides: TGTGCCACCAGCGGTCGGACTAGCGGCTCCTACGAGCAGTACTTC.

The chain has TRBV12-3 or TRBV12-4 and TRBJ2-2, with 9 bases identical to TRBD2. The CDR3 covers 15 residues. Trimming took 8 bases from V and 7 from J; bases not matched to a gene: 11. The CDR3 nucleotides read TGTGCCAGCGGTTCCTTAGCGGGAGTCCTCGGGGAGCTGTTTTTT. Translating it yields CASGSLAGVLGELFF.

The rearrangement joins TRBV12-3 or TRBV12-4 to TRBJ2-1, with 9 bases aligning to TRBD1. The CDR3 has 15 residues. V gave up 6 bases and J gave up 1 base; unmatched junction bases: 4. In DNA, the CDR3 is TGTGCCAGCAGATCCGGACAGGGGTCCTACAATGAGCAGTTCTTC. Translation gives CASRSGQGSYNEQFF.

The table lists this clonotype with a few counts. This sequence joins TRBV9 and TRBJ2-7, with D perhaps matching TRBD2 (6 bases). Germline CDR1 SGDLS, CDR2 YYNGEE. The germline V and J ends were trimmed by 0 bases and 0 bases, with 13 bases remaining between them. This CDR3 is built from 16 residues. The CDR3 nucleotides read TGTGCCAGCAGCGTAGGGATAGCGGAGAGCTCCTACGAGCAGTACTTC. Encoded protein: CASSVGIAESSYEQYF. The full variable domain, in which reference TRBV9 and TRBJ2-7 provide the parts outside the CDR3, is DSGVTQTPKHLITATGQRVTLRCSPRSGDLSVYWYQQSLDQGLQFLIQYYNGEERAKGNILERFSAQQFPDLHSELNLSSLELGDSALYFCASSVGIAESSYEQYFGPGTRLTVT.

This clonotype has more than one count but fewer than ten. The chain employs TRBV6-1 and TRBJ2-3; TRBD2 agrees at 7 bases. Looked up from germline, CDR1 is MNHNS and CDR2 is SASEGT. This CDR3 region has 18 residues. Germline trimming cut 0 bases from V and 3 bases from J; bases unmatched to any gene: 12. For the CDR3, the DNA is TGTGCCAGCAGTGAAGCGCGCCTCGGACTAGACAAAACAGATACGCAGTATTTT. Translation gives CASSEARLGLDKTDTQYF.

There are a few counts of this clonotype. The rearrangement joins TRBV5-1 to TRBJ2-1, with 13 bases aligning to TRBD2. Germline lookup yields CDR1 SGHRS and CDR2 YFSETQ. Trimming at V came to 4 bases and at J to 11 bases, leaving 3 bases not matched to a gene. The CDR3 loop spans 13 amino acids. This chain's CDR3 is CASSPGTSGKQFF. CDR3 coding DNA: TGCGCCAGCAGCCCAGGGACTAGCGGGAAGCAGTTCTTC.

The J gene is TRBJ1-5, the V gene TRBV15; D might be TRBD1 (6 bases). Trimming took off 8 bases at V and 0 bases at J, with 11 bases between the two ends. CDR1 is LNHNV, CDR2 YYDKDF, per germline (reference sequence). The CDR3 consists of 14 residues. CDR3 coding DNA: TGTGCCACCGGAGGGGGATATAGCAATCAGCCCCAGCATTTT. Its translation is CATGGGYSNQPQHF.

The chain recombines TRBV7-9 with TRBJ1-4; no firm D call. Germline values: CDR1 SEHNR, CDR2 FQNEAQ (reference sequence). The CDR3 loop spans 15 amino acids. The germline V and J ends were trimmed by 6 bases and 7 bases, with 18 bases remaining between them. The CDR3 sequence is CASSHPSAFSEKLFF. As DNA, the CDR3 is TGTGCCAGCAGTCACCCAAGCGCGTTCAGTGAAAAACTGTTTTTT.

The rearrangement uses TRBV7-9 and TRBJ1-4, with D maybe TRBD1 (5 bases). The CDR3 has 14 amino acids. Trimming pared 5 bases from V and 8 bases from J, leaving 15 bases between. CDR1 is SEHNR, CDR2 FQNEAQ, per germline (reference sequence). CDR3 bases: TGTGCCAGCAGCGCGTCCGGGGGGAAAGAAAAACTGTTTTTT. It specifies CASSASGGKEKLFF.

This clonotype was seen a few times. V is TRBV20-1 and J is TRBJ1-1; no firm D call. The germline V and J ends were trimmed by 6 bases and 3 bases, with 5 bases remaining between them. The germline V gene has CDR1 DFQATT and CDR2 SNEGSKA (reference sequence). The CDR3 is made up of 10 amino acids. The CDR3 sequence is CSALYTEAFF. The CDR3, as DNA: TGCAGTGCCCTGTACACTGAAGCTTTCTTT.

The V gene is TRBV12-3 or TRBV12-4, the J gene TRBJ1-1, with a tentative D call TRBD1 (6 bases). This CDR3 is built from 17 residues. The V end lost 6 bases, the J end lost 0 bases, and 20 bases lay between the germline ends. CDR3 amino acids: CASRQGGDFYMNTEAFF. CDR3 coding DNA: TGTGCCAGCAGACAAGGGGGGGATTTCTATATGAACACTGAAGCTTTCTTT.

This clonotype was picked up a small number of times. This rearrangement joins TRBV5-6 to TRBJ2-7, with 12 bases that match TRBD2. V trimming: 0 bases; J trimming: 6 bases; junction bases outside the gene matches: 1. The germline V gene encodes CDR1 SGHDT and CDR2 YYEEEE. The length of the CDR3 is 14 residues. The CDR3 loop reads CASSLELAGGEQYF. The CDR3, as DNA: TGTGCCAGCAGCTTGGAACTAGCGGGAGGCGAGCAGTACTTC.

The chain uses TRBV9 and TRBJ2-1; 14 nucleotides agree with TRBD2. V shed 3 bases and J 1 base; nucleotides not matched to a gene: 9. The CDR3 spans 19 residues. Germline V gene sequence: CDR1 SGDLS, CDR2 YYNGEE. CDR3 protein: CASSDPGLAGEWSYNEQFF. CDR3 DNA: TGTGCCAGCAGCGATCCGGGACTAGCGGGAGAGTGGTCCTACAATGAGCAGTTCTTC.

This clonotype showed up just a few times. This sequence joins TRBV5-1 and TRBJ2-1; 11 bases are a match to TRBD2. From germline, CDR1 is SGHRS and CDR2 YFSETQ. After removal of 5 bases from V and 4 bases from J, the junction contained 5 bases not matched to a gene. The CDR3 runs to 15 residues. CDR3 nucleotides: TGCGCCAGCAGGGGGGGACTAGCGGATTACAATGAGCAGTTCTTC. This gives the protein CASRGGLADYNEQFF.

CDR3 in DNA: TGCAGTGCTGAGGGGGACGAGCAGTACTTC. It yields the protein CSAEGDEQYF. The chain recombines TRBV20-1 with TRBJ2-7; D possibly corresponds to TRBD1 (6 bases). CDR3 size: 10 residues. Trimming cost V 5 bases and J 5 bases, with 7 bases left between them. Germline CDR1 DFQATT, CDR2 SNEGSKA (reference sequence).

This clonotype was seen a few times. V and J are TRBV3-1 and TRBJ2-5, with a tentative D call TRBD1 (6 bases). Trimming took 5 bases from V and 4 from J, leaving 17 bases between them. The CDR3 has 15 residues. From germline, CDR1 is LGHDT and CDR2 YNNKEL (reference sequence). The DNA of the CDR3 is TGTGCCAGCAGCGTCGTCCCGGGACAAGGAGAGACCCAGTACTTC. It codes for CASSVVPGQGETQYF.

This clonotype turned up a few times. The V and J genes are TRBV18 and TRBJ1-1; D is unclear. This CDR3 has 14 residues. V was shortened by 1 base and J by 1 base, with 7 bases between the two germline ends. Germline V gene sequence: CDR1 KGHSH, CDR2 LQKENI. The CDR3 DNA is TGTGCCAGCTCACCACAGGTACCGAACACTGAAGCTTTCTTT. Protein sequence: CASSPQVPNTEAFF.

The chain is built from TRBV7-3 and TRBJ2-5, with D uncertain. CDR3 length: 13 residues. The V end was cut by 4 bases, the J end by 5 bases, with 11 bases between. The germline gives CDR1 SGHTA, CDR2 FQGTGA. In nucleotides, the CDR3 is TGTGCCAGCAGCTCAACCCCAGCGGAGACCCAGTACTTC. It codes for CASSSTPAETQYF.

In its sample, this clonotype was seen a few times. This sequence joins TRBV18 and TRBJ1-2, with 10 bases lining up with TRBD1. After removal of 3 bases from V and 12 bases from J, the junction contained 10 bases not matched to a gene. This CDR3 is 14 amino acids long. The V gene's germline CDR1 is KGHSH and CDR2 LQKENI. The CDR3 here is CASSPTGGPDKDTF. CDR3 DNA sequence: TGTGCCAGCTCACCGACAGGGGGCCCCGATAAAGACACCTTC.

This clonotype was recorded a few times. The chain recombines TRBV7-6 with TRBJ2-2, with 8 bases matching TRBD2. The CDR3 has 17 residues. The J segment lost 0 bases and the V segment lost 5 bases, leaving 8 bases of the junction unmatched. The germline gives CDR1 SGHVS, CDR2 FNYEAQ. For the CDR3, the DNA is TGTGCCAGCAGCCCCCGGGCGGGAGGAGCGAACACCGGGGAGCTGTTTTTT. Protein product: CASSPRAGGANTGELFF.

This chain links TRBV18 with TRBJ1-5, with D perhaps TRBD1 (5 bases). Trimming stripped 2 bases from V and 4 bases from J, with 15 bases between. The CDR3 spans 16 residues. From germline, CDR1 is KGHSH and CDR2 LQKENI. The CDR3 sequence is CASSPNNRGTNQPQHF. DNA of the CDR3: TGTGCCAGCTCACCAAATAATCGAGGGACTAATCAGCCCCAGCATTTT.

The chain has TRBV5-1 and TRBJ2-5, with TRBD2 identical over 7 bases. V shed 3 bases and J 0 bases; nucleotides not matched to a gene: 5. CDR3 size: 15 residues. CDR1 and CDR2 from the germline V gene are SGHRS and YFSETQ. The chain's CDR3 is CASSSAREYQETQYF. For the CDR3, the DNA is TGCGCCAGCAGCTCTGCGCGGGAGTACCAAGAGACCCAGTACTTC.